These 6 T cell receptor beta chains share one sample of origin, sequenced in a study of T cells in Graves' hyperthyroidism and ophthalmopathy (dated by TCRdb to the late 2010s). Receptor amplification or capture employed multiplex PCR. The run used an Illumina HiSeq 2000. The TCR beta CDR3 regions were amplified from the RNA transcripts. For the first round of RT-PCR on the TCR CDR3, the HTBI primer set was used together with the Qiagen OneStep RT-PCR kit. In-frame beta chains were kept once TCRdb had trimmed the public reads at Q25 with fastp and called clones with MiXCR. A single entry per CDR3 protein holds the most common genes and DNA from its merged rows. The sample profile shows hundreds of thousands of distinct CDR3 sequences; around 15% of them were found once. The top ten clonotypes cover roughly 13% of the sample. Sequenced material: blood. These receptors were obtained from a middle-aged woman with Graves' hyperthyroidism.

The rearrangement links TRBV30 to TRBJ2-4; TRBD1 matches 8 bases. The CDR3 runs to 13 residues. Germline values: CDR1 GTSNPN, CDR2 SVGIG (reference sequence). V lost 1 base, J lost 7 bases, and 3 bases stayed unmatched. CDR3 in amino acids: CAWSGQGANIQYF. In DNA form, the CDR3 reads TGTGCCTGGAGTGGCCAGGGGGCTAACATTCAGTACTTC. Full variable domain (remainder filled in from reference TRBV30 and TRBJ2-4): SQTIHQWPATLVQPVGSPLSLECTVEGTSNPNLYWYRQAAGRGLQLLFYSVGIGQISSEVPQNLSASRPQDRQFILSSKKLLLSDSGFYLCAWSGQGANIQYFGAGTRLSVL.

The chain employs TRBV18 and TRBJ1-6; tentatively, D is TRBD1 (5 bases). Germline assignment: CDR1 KGHSH and CDR2 LQKENI. CDR3 length equals 13 residues. Trimming removed 3 bases at V and 10 bases at J, with 10 bases between. The CDR3 loop reads CASSPGGESPLHF. CDR3 sequence (DNA): TGTGCCAGCTCACCCGGGGGTGAGTCACCCCTCCACTTT.

The CDR3 spells CASRKGLAADTQYF. CDR3 DNA sequence: TGTGCCAGCAGGAAGGGACTAGCAGCAGATACGCAGTATTTT. The rearrangement uses TRBV7-2 and TRBJ2-3; TRBD2 matches at 9 bases. Trimming took 6 bases from V and 4 from J; bases not matched to a gene: 5. CDR1 and CDR2 from the germline V gene are SGHTA and FQGNSA. The CDR3 is 14 amino acids.

Many counts were recorded for this clonotype. The V and J genes are TRBV28 and TRBJ2-3; 8 bases agree with TRBD1. Germline V lookup: CDR1 MDHEN, CDR2 SYDVKM. V shed 2 bases, J shed 3 bases, and the junction held 7 bases outside the gene matches. The CDR3 extends over 16 amino acids. The CDR3 spells CASSLRRGRRTDTQYF. The CDR3 nucleotides are TGTGCCAGCAGTTTACGCAGGGGGCGTCGGACAGATACGCAGTATTTT.

At least ten counts were recorded for this clonotype. V and J are TRBV7-9 and TRBJ2-5; D is perhaps TRBD1 (5 bases). This CDR3 contains 14 residues. Germline CDR1 and CDR2: SEHNR and FQNEAQ (reference sequence). Trimming removed 2 bases at V and 2 bases at J, with 9 bases between. CDR3 DNA: TGTGCCAGCAGCTTAAAGACAGAACAAGAGACCCAGTACTTC. It codes for CASSLKTEQETQYF.

This clonotype was counted ten times or more. This chain joins TRBV6-1 and TRBJ2-2; a weak D match, TRBD1 (5 bases). V lost 5 bases and J 1 base, leaving 11 bases between the germline ends. The germline CDR1 and CDR2 sequences are MNHNS and SASEGT. CDR3 size: 15 residues. In DNA form, the CDR3 reads TGTGCCAGCAGTCAGGGTACGATGAACACCGGGGAGCTGTTTTTT. Its translation is CASSQGTMNTGELFF.